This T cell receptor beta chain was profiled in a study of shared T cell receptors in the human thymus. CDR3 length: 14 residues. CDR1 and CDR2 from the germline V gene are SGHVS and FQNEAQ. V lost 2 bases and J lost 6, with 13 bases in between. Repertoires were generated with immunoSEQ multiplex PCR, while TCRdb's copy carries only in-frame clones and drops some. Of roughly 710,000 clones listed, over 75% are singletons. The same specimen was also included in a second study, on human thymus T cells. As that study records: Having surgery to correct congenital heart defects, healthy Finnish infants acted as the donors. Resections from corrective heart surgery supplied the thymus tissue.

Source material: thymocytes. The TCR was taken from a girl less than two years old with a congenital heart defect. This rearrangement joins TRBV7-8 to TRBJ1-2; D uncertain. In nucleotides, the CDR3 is TGTGCCAGCAGCTTAAACCTTCCGGTTAATGGCTACACCTTC. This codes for CASSLNLPVNGYTF.